The 3 T cell receptor beta chains below were found in one sample sequenced in a study of T-cell reconstitution after alpha-beta-depleted transplantation in children. It was with unique molecular identifiers that the TCRbeta library was prepared. TCRdb passed the PCR reads through MiXCR, listing each CDR3 protein once. The repertoire holds some 590,000 distinct CDR3 sequences, with roughly a tenth as singletons. Material: PBMCs from the stem cell graft donor, obtained from the stem cell graft. All receptors come from a human donor who donated a stem cell graft to a child with acute myeloid leukemia.

This clonotype was observed a handful of times. The rearrangement links TRBV30 to TRBJ2-5; D not resolved. Germline V lookup: CDR1 GTSNPN, CDR2 SVGIG (reference sequence). The V end lost 5 bases, the J end lost 2 bases, and 12 bases lay between the germline ends. The CDR3 is made up of 13 amino acids. CDR3 amino acids: CAWSSGPQETQYF. CDR3 DNA: TGTGCCTGGTCCTCGGGTCCTCAAGAGACCCAGTACTTC.

This clonotype was recorded a few times. This chain's CDR3 is CATGQGNSPLHF. CDR3 DNA: TGTGCCACCGGCCAGGGCAATTCACCCCTCCACTTT. This chain links TRBV15 with TRBJ1-6; perhaps TRBD1 as D (5 bases). The CDR3 totals 12 residues. In germline, CDR1 is LNHNV, CDR2 YYDKDF (reference sequence). The V gene lost 8 bases and the J gene lost 7 bases, with 9 bases spanning the gap.

Ten or more counts support this clonotype. The J gene is TRBJ2-1, the V gene TRBV21-1; the table names TRBD1, a call not compared with the DNA. TRBV21-1 is designated a pseudogene. The CDR3 covers 15 residues. CDR3 loop: CASSICRETRVEQFF. The DNA for the CDR3 is TGTGCCAGCAGCATATGCAGGGAAACGAGAGTTGAGCAGTTCTTC.